This T cell receptor (beta chain) was sequenced during a study of blood T cells in healthy people across ages. Study conclusions and caveats: Age brought a roughly linear fall in TCR beta diversity measured per million T cells.

Together with a sample-barcoded 5' primer, a J-beta primer mix was included in a second PCR lasting about 6 to 11 cycles. TCRdb re-derived calls from the 5' RACE reads in MiXCR, one entry per CDR3 protein. Among about a million distinct CDR3 sequences listed, 48% were seen once. Worth noting for this clonotype: What it binds is unknown.

Germline values: CDR1 LNHNV, CDR2 YYDKDF (reference sequence). The length of the CDR3 is 15 residues. The V and J ends lost 0 bases and 7 bases respectively, with 15 bases between them. This rearrangement joins TRBV15 to TRBJ1-2; D is perhaps TRBD1 (6 bases). Material: blood. The TCR comes from a man aged 25-45 years in good health. The CDR3 protein is CATSRDFGGTAGYTF. The CDR3 region has the DNA TGTGCCACCAGCAGAGATTTTGGGGGCACGGCTGGCTACACCTTC.